The 16 T cell receptor beta chains below were found in one sample sequenced in a study of stem cell transplantation in POMP-related autoinflammatory disease. Repertoires were generated with immunoSEQ multiplex PCR, while TCRdb's copy carries only in-frame clones and drops some. The sample has around 2,500 clones, 80% to 95% seen once. Source: CD4+ follicular helper T cells (Tfh) from PBMCs, taken after stem cell transplantation. The receptors here all came from a human patient with POMP-related autoinflammation and immune dysregulation (PRAID). These T cells may partly come from the graft donor.

This chain links TRBV7-6 with TRBJ2-2, with TRBD2 matching 7 bases. This CDR3 is 17 amino acids long. The germline gives CDR1 SGHVS, CDR2 FNYEAQ. The junction had 5 bases not matched to a gene; V was cut back by 0 bases and J by 1 base. The chain's CDR3 is CASSLALAEQNTGELFF. The CDR3 DNA reads as TGTGCCAGCAGCTTAGCGCTAGCGGAGCAGAACACCGGGGAGCTGTTTTTT.

The chain has TRBV9 and TRBJ1-1; no definite D call. Germline V gives CDR1 SGDLS, CDR2 YYNGEE. Trimming shortened V by 4 bases and J by 11 bases, and 15 bases separated the two germline ends. CDR3 length: 12 residues. The CDR3 DNA follows: TGTGCCAGCAGCCCACTTTCTGGGAGTGCTTTCTTT. This codes for CASSPLSGSAFF.

The sample holds one count of this clone. The rearrangement links TRBV6-5 to TRBJ2-2, with 7 bases aligning to TRBD1. CDR1 is MNHEY and CDR2 is SVGAGI in the germline V gene. The junction had 7 bases not matched to a gene; V was cut back by 9 bases and J by 6 bases. The CDR3 is 13 residues long. For the CDR3, the DNA is TGTGCCAGTATAGATACAGGGGCCGGGGAGCTGTTTTTT. Amino acids: CASIDTGAGELFF.

The chain recombines TRBV5-1 with TRBJ2-2; 10 bases fit TRBD2. Germline CDR1 and CDR2: SGHRS and YFSETQ. This CDR3 is built from 16 residues. After removal of 1 base from V and 2 bases from J, the junction contained 2 bases not matched to a gene. The CDR3 DNA reads as TGCGCCAGCAGCTTGACTAGCGGGGTTAACACCGGGGAGCTGTTTTTT. Protein: CASSLTSGVNTGELFF.

The V and J genes are TRBV5-1 and TRBJ2-2; TRBD1 aligns across 9 bases. Germline V CDR1 and CDR2: SGHRS, YFSETQ. V gave up 4 bases and J gave up 1 base; unmatched junction bases: 2. The CDR3 is 15 amino acids. The CDR3 protein is CASSTGQGNTGELFF. DNA of the CDR3: TGCGCCAGCAGCACGGGACAGGGGAACACCGGGGAGCTGTTTTTT.

The V call is TRBV18, the J call TRBJ2-5; D is unclear. This CDR3 spans 12 amino acids. With 0 bases removed from V and 2 bases from J, the gap between germline ends came to 1 base. The germline CDR1 and CDR2 sequences are KGHSH and LQKENI. CDR3 coding DNA: TGTGCCAGCTCACCACCGCAAGAGACCCAGTACTTC. The encoded protein is CASSPPQETQYF.

The CDR3 region has the DNA TGTGCCAGCAGCTTCATGGAGGGGGGTCGTCAGCCCCAGCATTTT. Its protein product is CASSFMEGGRQPQHF. The chain couples TRBV5-8 to TRBJ1-5; tentatively, D is TRBD1 (6 bases). Between the trimmed V and J ends, which lost 2 bases and 6 bases, there was a span of 15 bases. The CDR3 spans 15 residues. Germline CDR1 reads SGHTS; CDR2 reads YDEGEE. Filled out from reference TRBV5-8 and TRBJ1-5, the complete variable domain reads EAGVTQSPTHLIKTRGQQATLRCSPISGHTSVYWYQQALGLGLQFLLWYDEGEERNRGNFPPRFSGRQFPNYSSELNVNALELEDSALYLCASSFMEGGRQPQHFGDGTRLSIL.

The CDR3 loop reads CASSEDRGELNTEAFF. CDR3 coding DNA: TGTGCCAGCAGTGAGGACAGGGGGGAGTTGAACACTGAAGCTTTCTTT. This chain joins TRBV6-1 and TRBJ1-1; TRBD1 matches 10 bases. The ends lost 3 bases at V and 0 bases at J; junction bases unmatched: 4. The CDR3 sequence is 16 residues long. Germline lookup yields CDR1 MNHNS and CDR2 SASEGT.

This clone was picked up one time. The J gene is TRBJ2-2, the V gene TRBV24-1, with TRBD1 matching over 11 bases. Germline-derived CDR1 and CDR2 are KGHDR and SFDVKD. The CDR3 is 17 residues long. V lost 4 bases to trimming and J lost 0 bases; unmatched junction nucleotides: 3. CDR3 in amino acids: CATSDGQGAPNTGELFF. The DNA of the CDR3 is TGTGCCACCAGTGACGGACAGGGGGCGCCGAACACCGGGGAGCTGTTTTTT.

The V and J genes are TRBV5-1 and TRBJ2-1; the D gene is possibly TRBD1 (6 bases). V was cut by 4 bases and J by 0 bases, with 14 bases left in between. Germline assignment: CDR1 SGHRS and CDR2 YFSETQ. The CDR3 consists of 16 residues. The CDR3 DNA is TGCGCCAGCAGCGAACAACCAGGGGCCTCCTACAATGAGCAGTTCTTC. This codes for CASSEQPGASYNEQFF.

This clone was counted a single time. This rearrangement joins TRBV18 to TRBJ2-5, with D tentatively TRBD2 (6 bases). Germline lookup yields CDR1 KGHSH and CDR2 LQKENI. V was pared by 3 bases and J by 0 bases, with 8 bases between. The CDR3 is made up of 14 amino acids. CDR3 protein: CASSPGLNQETQYF. CDR3 coding DNA: TGTGCCAGCTCACCCGGACTAAACCAAGAGACCCAGTACTTC. Drawing the rest from reference TRBV18 and TRBJ2-5, the complete variable domain is NAGVMQNPRHLVRRRGQEARLRCSPMKGHSHVYWYRQLPEEGLKFMVYLQKENIIDESGMPKERFSAEFPKEGPSILRIQQVVRGDSAAYFCASSPGLNQETQYFGPGTRLLVL.

Concerning this clone: Compared with germline, one end of the junction differs, possibly owing to a read error. J is TRBJ2-1 and V is TRBV10-3; TRBD2 agrees at 15 bases. Germline values: CDR1 ENHRY, CDR2 SYGVKD. The CDR3 is 13 amino acids. CDR3 loop: CAIMPGTSGRPIF. CDR3 sequence (DNA): TGTGCCATCATGCCCGGGACTAGCGGGAGGCCTATCTTC.

V and J are TRBV20-1 and TRBJ2-1; the D is unclear. This CDR3 contains 11 residues. Germline-derived CDR1 and CDR2 are DFQATT and SNEGSKA (reference sequence). V dropped 3 bases and J dropped 7 bases, with 7 bases sitting between them. Here the CDR3 DNA reads TGCAGTGCTAGTTGGATAAATGAGCAGTTCTTC. Amino acids: CSASWINEQFF.

V gene TRBV6-5 combines with J gene TRBJ2-7; 10 bases map to TRBD2. With 8 bases clipped from V and 7 bases from J, the junction kept 11 bases outside the gene matches. This CDR3 region has 14 residues. CDR1 and CDR2 from the germline V gene are MNHEY and SVGAGI. CDR3 loop: CASQRWASGGEQYV. The DNA for the CDR3 is TGTGCCAGCCAACGGTGGGCTAGCGGGGGAGAGCAGTACGTC.

This chain links TRBV29-1 with TRBJ2-3, with D uncertain. The CDR3 length is 12 residues. The V gene's germline CDR1 is SQVTM and CDR2 ANQGSEA. V dropped 6 bases and J dropped 5 bases, with 12 bases sitting between them. The CDR3, as DNA: TGCAGCGTCGCTCGACTCGTAGATACGCAGTATTTT. Protein sequence: CSVARLVDTQYF.

The rearrangement uses TRBV27 and TRBJ2-5; the D gene is possibly TRBD2 (6 bases). This CDR3 spans 15 amino acids. The germline V gene has CDR1 MNHEY and CDR2 SMNVEV (reference sequence). V was cut by 3 bases and J by 2 bases, with 13 bases left in between. CDR3 in DNA: TGTGCCAGCAGTTTCGCCGTGACTAGTCAAGAGACCCAGTACTTC. This translates into CASSFAVTSQETQYF.